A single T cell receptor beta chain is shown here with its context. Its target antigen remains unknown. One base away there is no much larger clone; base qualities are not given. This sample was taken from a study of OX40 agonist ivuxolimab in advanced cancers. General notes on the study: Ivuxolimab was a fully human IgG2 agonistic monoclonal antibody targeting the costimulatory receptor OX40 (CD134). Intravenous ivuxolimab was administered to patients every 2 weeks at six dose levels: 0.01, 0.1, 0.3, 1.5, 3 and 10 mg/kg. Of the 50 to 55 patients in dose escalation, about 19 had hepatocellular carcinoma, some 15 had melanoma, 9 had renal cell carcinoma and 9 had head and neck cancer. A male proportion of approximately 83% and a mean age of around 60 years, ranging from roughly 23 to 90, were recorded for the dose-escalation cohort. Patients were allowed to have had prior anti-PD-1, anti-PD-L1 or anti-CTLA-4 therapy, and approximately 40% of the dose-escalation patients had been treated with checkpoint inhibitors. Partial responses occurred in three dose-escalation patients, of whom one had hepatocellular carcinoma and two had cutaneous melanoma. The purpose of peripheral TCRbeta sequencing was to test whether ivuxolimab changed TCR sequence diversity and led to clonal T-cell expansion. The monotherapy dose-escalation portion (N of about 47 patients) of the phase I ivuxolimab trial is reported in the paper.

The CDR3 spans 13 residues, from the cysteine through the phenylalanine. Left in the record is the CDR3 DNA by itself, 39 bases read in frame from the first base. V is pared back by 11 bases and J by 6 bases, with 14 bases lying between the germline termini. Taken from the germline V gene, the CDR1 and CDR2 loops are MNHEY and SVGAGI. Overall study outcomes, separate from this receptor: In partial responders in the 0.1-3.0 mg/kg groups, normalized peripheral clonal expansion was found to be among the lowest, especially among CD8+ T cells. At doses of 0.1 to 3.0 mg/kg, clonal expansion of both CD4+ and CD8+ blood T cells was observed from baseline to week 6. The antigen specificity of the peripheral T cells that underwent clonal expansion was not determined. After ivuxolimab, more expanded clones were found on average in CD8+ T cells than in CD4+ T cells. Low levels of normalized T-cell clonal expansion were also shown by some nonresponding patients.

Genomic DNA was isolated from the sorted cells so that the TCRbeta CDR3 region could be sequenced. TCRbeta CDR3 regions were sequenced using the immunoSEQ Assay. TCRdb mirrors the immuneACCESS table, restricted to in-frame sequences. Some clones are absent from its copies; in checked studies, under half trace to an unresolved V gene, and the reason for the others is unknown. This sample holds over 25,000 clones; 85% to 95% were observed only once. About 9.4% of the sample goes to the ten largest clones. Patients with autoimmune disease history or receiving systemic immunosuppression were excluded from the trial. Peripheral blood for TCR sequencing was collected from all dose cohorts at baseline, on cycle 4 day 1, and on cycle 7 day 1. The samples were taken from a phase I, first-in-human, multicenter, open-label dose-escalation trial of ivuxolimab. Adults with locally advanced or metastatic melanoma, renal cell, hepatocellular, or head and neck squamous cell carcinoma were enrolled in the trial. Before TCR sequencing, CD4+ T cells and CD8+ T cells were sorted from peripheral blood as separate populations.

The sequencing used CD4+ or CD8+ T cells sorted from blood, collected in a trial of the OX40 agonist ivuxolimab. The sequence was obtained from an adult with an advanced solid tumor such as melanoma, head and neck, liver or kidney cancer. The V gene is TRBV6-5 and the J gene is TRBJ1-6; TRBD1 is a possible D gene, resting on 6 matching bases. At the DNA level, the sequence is TGTGCCGGAGGCGGGACACTTAATTCACCCCTCCACTTT. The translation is CAGGGTLNSPLHF.